Each of the 32 T cell receptor beta chains below was sequenced from the same sample in a study of STAT3 mutations in large granular lymphocyte leukemia (dated by TCRdb to about 2019). Points the paper makes about the study in general: All T-LGLL patients had at least one immunodominant TCRbeta clonotype, and roughly half had multiple immunodominant subclonotypes.

The library was prepared using the immunoSEQ multiplex PCR assay. The source is immuneACCESS, and TCRdb retained only in-frame sequences with V and J called. Part of the clones is not carried over; for the studies checked, unresolved V genes explain less than half of this, and the remainder is unexplained. The sample table holds 7,000 to 9,000 clones, of which about 69% were seen once. Under 30% of the sample is held by the ten biggest clonotypes. Antigens for these TCRs are unknown. Material: peripheral blood mononuclear cells. These receptors originate from a middle-aged woman with T-cell large granular lymphocyte leukemia. Some clones in this sample may be carry-over from other donors' samples. The age is the age at diagnosis.

This clone was found a few times. The rearrangement uses TRBV4-1 and TRBJ2-7; 13 bases fit TRBD2. The CDR3 is 15 amino acids. CDR1 MGHRA and CDR2 YSYEKL come from the germline V gene. The junction had 5 bases not matched to a gene; V was cut back by 3 bases and J by 6 bases. DNA for the CDR3: TGCGCCAGCAGCCAGGTGGGACTAGCGGGACCCGAGCAGTACTTC. It specifies CASSQVGLAGPEQYF.

The V and J genes are TRBV30 and TRBJ1-2; possibly TRBD1 for D (5 bases). V was pared by 3 bases and J by 5 bases, with 13 bases between. The CDR3 is 13 residues long. From germline, CDR1 is GTSNPN and CDR2 SVGIG (reference sequence). The chain's CDR3 is CAWREGFGYGYTF. In nucleotides, the CDR3 is TGTGCCTGGAGGGAGGGGTTCGGTTATGGCTACACCTTC.

The genes are TRBV2 and TRBJ1-1; D is perhaps TRBD1 (5 bases). V lost 8 bases and J 3 bases, leaving 16 bases between the germline ends. This CDR3 is built from 14 residues. The germline CDR1 and CDR2 sequences are SNHLY and FYNNEI. CDR3 nucleotides: TGTGCCAGCCAACTCGAGGGAGGGGACACTGAAGCTTTCTTT. Its translation: CASQLEGGDTEAFF.

The CDR3 spells CASSYPGVTEAFF. CDR3 in DNA: TGTGCCAGCAGTTACCCCGGGGTCACTGAAGCTTTCTTT. V usage is TRBV7-2 and J usage is TRBJ1-1; D is unclear. The CDR3 covers 13 residues. Trimming stripped 6 bases from V and 4 bases from J, with 12 bases between. Per germline, CDR1 SGHTA and CDR2 FQGNSA.

The V call is TRBV7-2, the J call TRBJ1-2; TRBD1 might be the D (5 bases). This CDR3 has 14 amino acids. The germline CDR1 and CDR2 sequences are SGHTA and FQGNSA. Trimming removed 1 base at V and 8 bases at J, with 14 bases between. CDR3 nucleotide sequence: TGTGCCAGCAGCTTAGGGGGCCGGGTTGAAGGCTACACCTTC. This sequence encodes CASSLGGRVEGYTF.

The V and J genes are TRBV5-4 and TRBJ1-2, with a tentative D call TRBD1 (5 bases). Between the trimmed V and J ends, which lost 4 bases and 7 bases, there was a span of 14 bases. This CDR3 has 13 residues. Germline loops: CDR1 SGHNT, CDR2 YYREEE (reference sequence). CDR3 nucleotides: TGTGCCAGCAGCCCATGGGGGTCGACTGGCTACACCTTC. This gives the protein CASSPWGSTGYTF.

The rearrangement links TRBV18 to TRBJ1-5; possibly TRBD1 for D (5 bases). CDR3 size: 15 residues. Germline values: CDR1 KGHSH, CDR2 LQKENI. Trimming stripped 1 base from V and 3 bases from J, with 10 bases between. In DNA form, the CDR3 reads TGTGCCAGCTCACCACTCCAGGGAGTCAATCAGCCCCAGCATTTT. Amino acids: CASSPLQGVNQPQHF.

The V call is TRBV6-6, the J call TRBJ1-5, with D tentatively TRBD1 (6 bases). The V gene lost 0 bases and the J gene lost 2 bases, with 8 bases spanning the gap. CDR1 and CDR2 (germline): MNHNY, SVGAGI (reference sequence). The CDR3 length is 15 residues. The CDR3 region is CASSYSTGGNQPQHF. The CDR3 DNA follows: TGTGCCAGCAGTTACTCGACAGGAGGCAATCAGCCCCAGCATTTT.

This clone was detected only once. The V gene is TRBV27, the J gene TRBJ1-2; maybe TRBD1 (5 bases). Between the trimmed V and J ends, which lost 5 bases and 7 bases, there was a span of 14 bases. The germline V gene has CDR1 MNHEY and CDR2 SMNVEV (reference sequence). CDR3 length: 13 residues. The DNA for the CDR3 is TGTGCCAGCAGTGGGCGGGGGGTCGGTGGCTACACCTTC. Translated: CASSGRGVGGYTF.

The rearrangement uses TRBV5-4 and TRBJ1-2; a weak D match, TRBD1 (5 bases). The CDR3 totals 16 residues. The V gene's germline CDR1 is SGHNT and CDR2 YYREEE (reference sequence). Trimming shortened V by 4 bases and J by 6 bases, and 22 bases separated the two germline ends. The CDR3 reads CASSRGGGQSPHGYTF. In DNA form, the CDR3 reads TGTGCCAGCAGCCGCGGGGGAGGGCAATCGCCTCATGGCTACACCTTC.

The V gene is TRBV6-6, the J gene TRBJ1-2; the D gene is possibly TRBD1 (5 bases). The V gene lost 6 bases and the J gene lost 8 bases, with 16 bases spanning the gap. CDR1 is MNHNY and CDR2 is SVGAGI in the germline V gene (reference sequence). The CDR3 is 13 amino acids. The DNA for the CDR3 is TGTGCCAGCAGCAACACCCTCACAGGAGGCTACACCTTC. Residues: CASSNTLTGGYTF.

This chain joins TRBV5-1 and TRBJ2-1; 8 bases are a match to TRBD2. Trimming removed 6 bases from V and 9 bases from J; junction bases left unmatched: 8. The CDR3 totals 13 residues. The V gene's germline CDR1 is SGHRS and CDR2 YFSETQ. The CDR3: CASTPGLEPEQFF. In DNA form, the CDR3 reads TGCGCCAGCACCCCGGGACTAGAGCCTGAGCAGTTCTTC.

V gene TRBV5-4 combines with J gene TRBJ1-1; no firm D call. Deletions cut 4 bases from V and 0 bases from J, with 7 bases between. Germline V gene lookup returns CDR1 SGHNT and CDR2 YYREEE (reference sequence). The CDR3 spans 13 residues. This CDR3 reads CASSVRVNTEAFF. The CDR3 bases are TGTGCCAGCAGCGTCCGCGTGAACACTGAAGCTTTCTTT.

The rearrangement joins TRBV7-9 to TRBJ1-1; perhaps TRBD1 as D (6 bases). The V gene's germline CDR1 is SEHNR and CDR2 FQNEAQ (reference sequence). CDR3 length: 13 amino acids. Deletions cut 0 bases from V and 5 bases from J, with 7 bases between. CDR3 DNA sequence: TGTGCCAGCAGCTTAGCACAGGGTACTGAAGCTTTCTTT. Its protein product is CASSLAQGTEAFF.

The chain recombines TRBV6-5 with TRBJ2-5; 9 nucleotides align to TRBD2. Trimming at V came to 10 bases and at J to 2 bases, leaving 11 bases not matched to a gene. Germline V gives CDR1 MNHEY, CDR2 SVGAGI. The CDR3 covers 15 residues. In DNA, the CDR3 is TGTGCCACAAAACCTCTAGCGGGGTCACAAGAGACCCAGTACTTC. Amino acids: CATKPLAGSQETQYF.

The rearrangement uses TRBV25-1 and TRBJ1-2; no firm D call. There are 12 residues in the CDR3. The germline V and J ends were trimmed by 1 base and 2 bases, with 2 bases remaining between them. Germline V gives CDR1 MGHDK, CDR2 SYGVNS. The CDR3 loop reads CASSEWNYGYTF. CDR3 in DNA: TGTGCCAGCAGTGAATGGAACTATGGCTACACCTTC.

The J gene is TRBJ1-1, the V gene TRBV9; D not certain. Germline assignment: CDR1 SGDLS and CDR2 YYNGEE. Trimming took off 2 bases at V and 1 base at J, with 6 bases between the two ends. The CDR3 has 13 residues. The CDR3 coding sequence is TGTGCCAGCAGCGTTTACTCGAACACTGAAGCTTTCTTT. As protein: CASSVYSNTEAFF.

The rearrangement joins TRBV30 to TRBJ1-3; no clear D gene. The CDR3 spans 13 residues. V was cut by 1 base and J by 1 base, with 5 bases left in between. Per germline, CDR1 GTSNPN and CDR2 SVGIG (reference sequence). CDR3: CAWSGGSGNTIYF. For the CDR3, the DNA is TGTGCCTGGAGTGGGGGTTCTGGAAACACCATATATTTT.

The rearrangement joins TRBV5-1 to TRBJ2-3; 7 nucleotides line up with TRBD2. Germline V gene data show CDR1 as SGHRS and CDR2 as YFSETQ. The trim removed 0 bases at V and 4 bases at J, leaving 8 bases unmatched. CDR3 size: 16 residues. DNA for the CDR3: TGCGCCAGCAGCTTGGCCAGTGTTGCGGGAGCAGATACGCAGTATTTT. Translation: CASSLASVAGADTQYF.

The chain employs TRBV7-9 and TRBJ1-3; D is perhaps TRBD1 (6 bases). CDR1 SEHNR and CDR2 FQNEAQ come from the germline V gene (reference sequence). The CDR3 has 16 amino acids. V gave up 4 bases and J gave up 0 bases, with 13 bases separating them. For the CDR3, the DNA is TGTGCCAGCAGCTCAGGGGCCTCACACTCTGGAAACACCATATATTTT. Amino acids: CASSSGASHSGNTIYF.

In regard to this clone: This same CDR3 is encoded by further DNA sequences in the sample. The V and J genes are TRBV7-9 and TRBJ2-5, with 10 bases lining up with TRBD1. Per germline, CDR1 SEHNR and CDR2 FQNEAQ (reference sequence). CDR3 length: 16 residues. The V segment lost 1 base and the J segment 5 bases; nucleotides outside the gene matches: 7. The CDR3 sequence is CASSLGDRGLRETQYF. The CDR3 DNA reads TGTGCCAGCAGCTTAGGGGACAGGGGACTAAGGGAGACCCAGTACTTC.

This clone was counted between two and nine times. The J gene is TRBJ1-5, the V gene TRBV7-9; TRBD1 matches 10 bases. The CDR3 consists of 16 residues. J lost 1 base, V lost 6 bases, and 6 bases had no gene match. The germline V gene has CDR1 SEHNR and CDR2 FQNEAQ (reference sequence). The CDR3 bases are TGTGCCAGCAGGAGACAGGGGGCTACAAGCAATCAGCCCCAGCATTTT. Protein sequence: CASRRQGATSNQPQHF.

This sequence joins TRBV4-3 and TRBJ2-7, with D possibly TRBD2 on 5 matching bases. The CDR3 runs 15 residues. In germline, CDR1 is LGHNA, CDR2 YSLEER. The germline V and J ends were trimmed by 0 bases and 2 bases, with 11 bases remaining between them. The CDR3 coding sequence is TGCGCCAGCAGCCAAGATTCCTCGGGAACCTACGAGCAGTACTTC. Translation: CASSQDSSGTYEQYF.

In its sample, this clone was seen a few times. The V call is TRBV29-1, the J call TRBJ2-3; 10 bases fit TRBD1. The CDR3 contains 12 residues. The V gene end was trimmed by 6 bases and the J gene end by 5 bases; junction bases not matched to a gene: 2. Per germline, CDR1 SQVTM and CDR2 ANQGSEA. The CDR3 DNA is TGCAGCGTGGGGACAGGGGAAGATACGCAGTATTTT. Its protein product is CSVGTGEDTQYF.

This clone was found a few times. The chain couples TRBV29-1 to TRBJ1-2; 8 bases agree with TRBD1. The ends lost 8 bases at V and 8 bases at J; junction bases unmatched: 10. The CDR3 spans 12 residues. Germline assignment: CDR1 SQVTM and CDR2 ANQGSEA. The DNA for the CDR3 is TGCAGCACAACAAGCAGGGGGCGAGGCTACACCTTC. It yields the protein CSTTSRGRGYTF. The variable domain in full, with the rest retrieved from reference TRBV29-1 and TRBJ1-2, is SAVISQKPSRDICQRGTSLTIQCQVDSQVTMMFWYRQQPGQSLTLIATANQGSEATYESGFVIDKFPISRPNLTFSTLTVSNMSPEDSSIYLCSTTSRGRGYTFGSGTRLTVV.

The V call is TRBV30, the J call TRBJ2-7; possibly TRBD1 for D (6 bases). Looked up from germline, CDR1 is GTSNPN and CDR2 is SVGIG (reference sequence). CDR3 length: 12 amino acids. Trimming took 2 bases from V and 3 from J, leaving 8 bases between them. The CDR3 region has the DNA TGTGCCTGGAGTTCACAGGGCTACGAGCAGTACTTC. The encoded protein is CAWSSQGYEQYF.

J is TRBJ2-7 and V is TRBV7-2; possibly TRBD1 for D (5 bases). V lost 4 bases to trimming and J lost 7 bases, with 11 bases between them. Germline CDR1 reads SGHTA; CDR2 reads FQGNSA. The CDR3 runs 12 residues. The CDR3 DNA reads as TGTGCCAGCAGCTCCCGCGGACAAGAGCAGTACTTC. Translating it yields CASSSRGQEQYF.

This sequence joins TRBV18 and TRBJ1-5, with TRBD1 as a possible D gene (6 bases). The CDR3 has 14 amino acids. Trimming removed 5 bases from V and 4 bases from J, with 12 bases in between. From germline, CDR1 is KGHSH and CDR2 LQKENI. The CDR3 spells CASSGGARNQPQHF. The DNA of the CDR3 is TGTGCCAGCTCAGGGGGGGCGCGAAATCAGCCCCAGCATTTT.

The rearrangement uses TRBV4-1 and TRBJ1-5; 9 bases fit TRBD1. V shed 1 base, J shed 4 bases, and the junction held 8 bases outside the gene matches. This CDR3 has 17 amino acids. Germline V gene sequence: CDR1 MGHRA, CDR2 YSYEKL. CDR3 coding DNA: TGCGCCAGCAGCCAAGTACACAGGACAGGGGAGAATCAGCCCCAGCATTTT. It codes for CASSQVHRTGENQPQHF.

The J gene is TRBJ2-7, the V gene TRBV5-1; D possibly matches TRBD1 or TRBD2 (5 bases each). This CDR3 has 14 residues. V lost 0 bases, J lost 0 bases, and 7 bases lay in between. Germline V gene sequence: CDR1 SGHRS, CDR2 YFSETQ. The CDR3 loop is CASSLEGSSYEQYF. CDR3 coding DNA: TGCGCCAGCAGCTTGGAGGGGAGCTCCTACGAGCAGTACTTC.

This clone is labeled as large (0.1 to 1%). V usage is TRBV6-4 and J usage is TRBJ2-5; 12 nucleotides line up with TRBD2. Germline V gene data show CDR1 as MRHNA and CDR2 as SNTAGT. V lost 2 bases, J lost 2 bases, and 0 bases stayed unmatched. The CDR3 is 15 amino acids. The CDR3 bases are TGTGCCAGCAGTGACACTAGCGGGGGGCAAGAGACCCAGTACTTC. This codes for CASSDTSGGQETQYF.

This sequence joins TRBV2 and TRBJ2-3; perhaps TRBD1 as D (5 bases). V was cut by 4 bases and J by 6 bases, with 11 bases left in between. Germline lookup yields CDR1 SNHLY and CDR2 FYNNEI. CDR3 length equals 13 residues. This CDR3 is CASSVEQDDTQYF. DNA of the CDR3: TGTGCCAGCAGTGTGGAACAGGACGATACGCAGTATTTT. Full variable domain (outside the CDR3, taken from reference TRBV2 and TRBJ2-3): EPEVTQTPSHQVTQMGQEVILRCVPISNHLYFYWYRQILGQKVEFLVSFYNNEISEKSEIFDDQFSVERPDGSNFTLKIRSTKLEDSAMYFCASSVEQDDTQYFGPGTRLTVL.